The clone carrying this T cell receptor (beta chain) was detected many times. What it recognizes is unknown. TCRdb reanalysed the 5' RACE reads using MiXCR and keeps one entry per CDR3 protein. The repertoire consists of approximately 49,000 distinct CDR3 sequences, with about 5.8% occurring once and the leading ten covering approximately 12%. This sample is part of a study of spatial heterogeneity in lung cancer. General observations from the study: Relative to follow-up, resection was when ubiquitous expanded tumor TCRs appeared more in blood.

The CDR3 is 15 residues long. Trimming removed 1 base at V and 2 bases at J, with 9 bases between. The time point here: sample taken at primary tumor resection. Without sorting, whole RNA was sequenced from tumor, nontumor lung or frozen PBMC. The sequences come from PBMCs, collected at surgery. The sequence was collected from a male donor with early-stage non-small cell lung cancer. V usage is TRBV12-3 or TRBV12-4 and J usage is TRBJ2-1; a weak D match, TRBD1 (5 bases). In DNA, the CDR3 is TGTGCCAGCAGTTTAGTTGGGGCAGCCTACAATGAGCAGTTCTTC. Protein sequence: CASSLVGAAYNEQFF.